Listed here are 19 T cell receptor beta chains from one sample, sequenced in a study of blood T cell repertoires in COVID-19. Generated by immunoSEQ multiplex PCR, the TCRdb table keeps only in-frame clones and is missing some. The sample has approximately 210,000 clones, roughly 94% seen once. The sequenced sample consisted of peripheral blood. Receptors originate from a man younger than 40 with COVID-19, enrolled during active disease.

V gene TRBV7-2 combines with J gene TRBJ1-2; D might be TRBD1 (5 bases). Looked up from germline, CDR1 is SGHTA and CDR2 is FQGNSA. Deletions cut 1 base from V and 4 bases from J, with 13 bases between. The CDR3 runs 15 residues. CDR3 bases: TGTGCCAGCAGCTTAGGGGGCACTACGGGCTATGGCTACACCTTC. Translation: CASSLGGTTGYGYTF.

V usage is TRBV27 and J usage is TRBJ1-6; unclear D gene. Trimming shortened V by 3 bases and J by 10 bases, and 7 bases separated the two germline ends. Germline V lookup: CDR1 MNHEY, CDR2 SMNVEV (reference sequence). The CDR3 is 12 residues long. This CDR3 reads CASSFRQSPLHF. The CDR3 DNA follows: TGTGCCAGCAGTTTTCGTCAGTCACCCCTCCACTTT.

The chain couples TRBV2 to TRBJ1-2; D is unresolved. Germline-derived CDR1 and CDR2 are SNHLY and FYNNEI. The CDR3 is made up of 12 amino acids. Trimming removed 8 bases from V and 0 bases from J, with 7 bases in between. CDR3 sequence (DNA): TGTGCCAGCGAGAGGGCTAACTATGGCTACACCTTC. This codes for CASERANYGYTF.

The chain is built from TRBV7-9 and TRBJ1-5; the match to TRBD1 covers 9 bases. With 1 base clipped from V and 2 bases from J, the junction kept 0 bases outside the gene matches. The CDR3 length is 15 residues. Germline V gene lookup returns CDR1 SEHNR and CDR2 FQNEAQ (reference sequence). Here the CDR3 reads CASSLGTGGNQPQHF. As DNA, the CDR3 is TGTGCCAGCAGCTTAGGGACAGGGGGCAATCAGCCCCAGCATTTT.

The rearrangement uses TRBV19 and TRBJ1-1; 7 bases fit TRBD1. Germline values: CDR1 LNHDA, CDR2 SQIVND (reference sequence). Trimming removed 6 bases from V and 6 bases from J; junction bases left unmatched: 13. The CDR3 has 15 residues. The CDR3 sequence: CASRPSTGTESEAFF. The CDR3 DNA reads TGTGCCAGTAGGCCTTCGACAGGGACTGAGTCTGAAGCTTTCTTT. Full variable domain (rest looked up from reference TRBV19 and TRBJ1-1): DGGITQSPKYLFRKEGQNVTLSCEQNLNHDAMYWYRQDPGQGLRLIYYSQIVNDFQKGDIAEGYSVSREKKESFPLTVTSAQKNPTAFYLCASRPSTGTESEAFFGQGTRLTVV.

V usage is TRBV27 and J usage is TRBJ1-6, with TRBD1 identical over 9 bases. The CDR3 loop spans 16 amino acids. Germline CDR1 MNHEY, CDR2 SMNVEV (reference sequence). V dropped 2 bases and J dropped 7; count of bases not matched to a gene: 6. The CDR3, as DNA: TGTGCCAGCAGTTTAACCCCGGGACAGGGCAATTCACCCCTCCACTTT. Amino acid sequence: CASSLTPGQGNSPLHF.

The J gene is TRBJ1-3, the V gene TRBV3-1 (or the pseudogene TRBV3-2), with 9 bases fitting TRBD1. The length of the CDR3 is 16 residues. CDR1 LGHDT and CDR2 YNNKEL come from the germline V gene (reference sequence). V gave up 4 bases and J gave up 4 bases; unmatched junction bases: 8. Here the CDR3 DNA reads TGTGCCAGCAGCCCTCCCGGGACAGGGTCCGGAAACACCATATATTTT. It specifies CASSPPGTGSGNTIYF.

V usage is TRBV2 and J usage is TRBJ1-5; tentatively, D is TRBD1 (6 bases). This CDR3 comprises 14 residues. V was shortened by 6 bases and J by 5 bases, with 14 bases between the two germline ends. Germline lookup yields CDR1 SNHLY and CDR2 FYNNEI. CDR3 coding DNA: TGTGCCAGCAGAGCTCGACAGGTTGATCAGCCCCAGCATTTT. Its translation: CASRARQVDQPQHF.

V is TRBV2 and J is TRBJ1-4, with D possibly TRBD1 on 6 matching bases. The CDR3 contains 12 residues. CDR1 and CDR2 (germline): SNHLY, FYNNEI. V dropped 10 bases and J dropped 5 bases, with 11 bases sitting between them. CDR3 loop: CATRQANEKLFF. In DNA form, the CDR3 reads TGTGCCACCAGACAGGCCAATGAAAAACTGTTTTTT.

The V call is TRBV6-5, the J call TRBJ2-7; 7 positions agree with TRBD2. The CDR3 consists of 11 residues. Germline V gene sequence: CDR1 MNHEY, CDR2 SVGAGI. The ends lost 8 bases at V and 4 bases at J; junction bases unmatched: 2. The CDR3 DNA follows: TGTGCCAGCCGCGGGGGATACGAGCAGTACTTC. Its protein product is CASRGGYEQYF.

This chain links TRBV18 with TRBJ2-4; 10 nucleotides match TRBD1. The CDR3 contains 16 residues. Looked up from germline, CDR1 is KGHSH and CDR2 is LQKENI. The V and J ends lost 3 bases and 1 base, in that order; junction bases with no gene match: 3. The CDR3 coding sequence is TGTGCCAGCTCACCGAGACAGGGGGCGGCCAAAAACATTCAGTACTTC. Encoded protein: CASSPRQGAAKNIQYF.

This clone was found a few times. Other DNA sequences in the sample encode the same CDR3. The rearrangement links TRBV12-5 to TRBJ1-5, with 11 bases matching TRBD1. The ends lost 5 bases at V and 0 bases at J; junction bases unmatched: 6. Germline assignment: CDR1 LGHNT and CDR2 FRNRAP. The CDR3 covers 17 residues. CDR3 sequence: CASGPGQGAYSNQPQHF. The CDR3 DNA reads as TGTGCTAGTGGTCCAGGACAGGGGGCATATAGCAATCAGCCCCAGCATTTT.

The V gene is TRBV10-2, the J gene TRBJ1-1, with 11 bases lining up with TRBD1. CDR1 and CDR2 (germline): WSHSY, SAAADI. J gave up 1 base and V 10 bases, and 11 bases lay outside the gene matches. There are 16 residues in the CDR3. CDR3 region: CATSGTGGFSNTEAFF. The CDR3 DNA is TGCGCCACCAGCGGGACAGGGGGTTTTTCGAACACTGAAGCTTTCTTT.

This clone was detected only once. The genes are TRBV5-6 and TRBJ1-2; tentatively, D is TRBD1 (5 bases). The germline V gene has CDR1 SGHDT and CDR2 YYEEEE. CDR3 size: 14 residues. V gave up 0 bases and J gave up 1 base, with 7 bases separating them. CDR3 amino acids: CASSLDRSNYGYTF. Here the CDR3 DNA reads TGTGCCAGCAGCTTGGACAGGAGTAACTATGGCTACACCTTC.

The chain couples TRBV3-1 (or the pseudogene TRBV3-2) to TRBJ1-1; no clear D. The ends were cut back, 4 bases at V and 1 base at J, with 10 bases in the middle. Germline-derived CDR1 and CDR2 are LGHDT and YNNKEL (reference sequence). This CDR3 comprises 14 residues. CDR3 loop: CASSRSDKNTEAFF. The CDR3 bases are TGTGCCAGCAGCCGCTCCGACAAGAACACTGAAGCTTTCTTT.

The chain combines TRBV2 with TRBJ1-4, with 7 bases lining up with TRBD1. CDR1 is SNHLY, CDR2 FYNNEI, per germline. The CDR3 has 16 amino acids. V was pared by 5 bases and J by 1 base, with 7 bases of the junction left unmatched. The CDR3 protein is CASSISRDRTNEKLFF. The CDR3 bases are TGTGCCAGCAGTATTTCCCGGGACAGAACTAATGAAAAACTGTTTTTT.

On this clone: One junction end does not reproduce the germline sequence, and a read error may be involved. This sequence joins TRBV5-1 and TRBJ1-4; 7 bases are a match to TRBD1. From germline, CDR1 is SGHRS and CDR2 YFSETQ. The CDR3 is 14 amino acids. The CDR3 sequence is CASRRDRDNERLFF. CDR3 DNA: TGCGCCAGCAGACGGGACAGAGATAATGAAAGACTGTTTTTT.

Concerning this clone: Sequence at one end of the junction differs from germline and may be a read error. The chain employs TRBV30 and TRBJ1-2; TRBD1 might be the D (6 bases). CDR3 length: 12 amino acids. In germline, CDR1 is GTSNPN, CDR2 SVGIG (reference sequence). The chain's CDR3 is CAWSIGGPGTEF. CDR3 coding DNA: TGTGCCTGGAGCATTGGGGGCCCAGGGACGGAGTTC.

J is TRBJ1-2 and V is TRBV5-1; D uncertain. The CDR3 is 15 residues long. V dropped 0 bases and J dropped 7 bases, with 16 bases sitting between them. Looked up from germline, CDR1 is SGHRS and CDR2 is YFSETQ. CDR3 coding DNA: TGCGCCAGCAGCTTGGTGCACGGGAGTAAGGGTGGCTACACCTTC. Translation gives CASSLVHGSKGGYTF.